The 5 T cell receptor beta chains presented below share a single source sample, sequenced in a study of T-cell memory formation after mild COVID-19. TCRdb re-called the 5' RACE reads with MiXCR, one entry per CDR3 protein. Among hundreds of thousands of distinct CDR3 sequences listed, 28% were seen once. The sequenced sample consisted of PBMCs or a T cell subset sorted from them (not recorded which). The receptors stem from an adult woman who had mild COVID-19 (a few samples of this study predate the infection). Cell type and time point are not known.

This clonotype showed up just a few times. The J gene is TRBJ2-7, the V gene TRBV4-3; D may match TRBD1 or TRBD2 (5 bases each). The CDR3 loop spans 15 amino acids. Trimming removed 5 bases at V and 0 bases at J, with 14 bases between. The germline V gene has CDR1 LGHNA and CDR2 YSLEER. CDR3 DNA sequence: TGCGCCAGCAGCTGGGGGTGGGGCAGCTCCTACGAGCAGTACTTC. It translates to CASSWGWGSSYEQYF.

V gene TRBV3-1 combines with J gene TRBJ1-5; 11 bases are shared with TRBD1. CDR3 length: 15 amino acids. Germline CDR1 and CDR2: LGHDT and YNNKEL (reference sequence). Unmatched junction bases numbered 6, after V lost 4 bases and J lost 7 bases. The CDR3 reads CASSPGTGGSQPQHF. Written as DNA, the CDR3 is TGTGCCAGCAGCCCCGGGACAGGGGGGAGCCAGCCCCAGCATTTT.

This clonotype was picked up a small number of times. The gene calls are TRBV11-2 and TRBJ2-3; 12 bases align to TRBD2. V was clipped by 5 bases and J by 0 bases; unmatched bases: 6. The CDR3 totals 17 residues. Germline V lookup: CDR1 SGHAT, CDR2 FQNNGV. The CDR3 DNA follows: TGTGCCAGCAGCCAGCCCACTAGCGGGGGGAGCACAGATACGCAGTATTTT. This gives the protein CASSQPTSGGSTDTQYF. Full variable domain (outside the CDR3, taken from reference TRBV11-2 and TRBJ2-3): EAGVAQSPRYKIIEKRQSVAFWCNPISGHATLYWYQQILGQGPKLLIQFQNNGVVDDSQLPKDRFSAERLKGVDSTLKIQPAKLEDSAVYLCASSQPTSGGSTDTQYFGPGTRLTVL.

The CDR3 sequence is CAWSPGAGQGNQPQHF. The CDR3 DNA sequence: TGTGCCTGGAGTCCGGGCGCGGGACAGGGGAATCAGCCCCAGCATTTT. The chain employs TRBV30 and TRBJ1-5; 10 bases are a match to TRBD1. The CDR3 has 16 residues. Germline-derived CDR1 and CDR2 are GTSNPN and SVGIG (reference sequence). V was pared by 2 bases and J by 4 bases, with 8 bases of the junction left unmatched.

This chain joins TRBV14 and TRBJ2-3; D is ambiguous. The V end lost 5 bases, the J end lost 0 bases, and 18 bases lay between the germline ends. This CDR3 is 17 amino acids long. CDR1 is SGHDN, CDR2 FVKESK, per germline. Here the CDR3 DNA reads TGTGCCAGCAGCGCCCGGCATCAGGCATTTAGCACAGATACGCAGTATTTT. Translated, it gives CASSARHQAFSTDTQYF.